At least ten counts were recorded for the clone carrying this T cell receptor beta chain. Antigen: not known. This sample stems from a study of identical twins. Regarding the study as a whole: The study found weaker excess twin sharing in beta out-of-frame sequences. Models predicted too little out-of-frame TCR alpha sharing in monozygotic twins.

V shed 3 bases and J 6 bases; nucleotides not matched to a gene: 11. This CDR3 contains 15 residues. In germline, CDR1 is DFQATT, CDR2 SNEGSKA (reference sequence). cDNA molecules carried unique molecular identifiers, and template switching added a universal primer site. From the 5' RACE reads, TCRdb called clonotypes with MiXCR, one entry per CDR3 protein. The table lists 200,000 to 250,000 distinct CDR3 sequences, approximately 7% of them singletons. This same sample was also taken into another study, of yellow fever vaccine responses in identical twins.

This chain uses TRBV20-1 with TRBJ2-1, with 7 bases aligning to TRBD2. The receptor comes from a woman aged 18-29 years in good health. Source material: memory (CD45RO+) T cells sorted from blood. The CDR3 region is CSASPPGREGNEQFF. As DNA, the CDR3 is TGCAGTGCTAGCCCTCCGGGCAGGGAGGGCAATGAGCAGTTCTTC.